This TCR beta chain emerged from a study of T cell responses to AZD1222 COVID-19 vaccine (dated by TCRdb to about 2021). Some background on the complete study: A total of around 240 trial participants underwent TCR sequencing, of whom about 210 had received two doses of AZD1222 and about 26 had received two doses of the MenACWY control vaccine. Enrollment into the trials was organized by age into subgroups of 18-55, 56-69 and 70-plus years, and those subgroups contained roughly 150, 30 and 60 TCR-sequenced participants, respectively. Results and caveats for the whole study, not just this receptor: Most participants were white British and females outnumbered males, and the authors suggested that clonal diversity may have been underestimated. Reportedly, close to half of the unique spike-specific TCRs recognized epitopes lying outside the regions that are mutated in the B.1.351 and B.1.1.7 variants. Because no day 14 peak-response samples were available, the repertoires could be characterized only after the peak T cell response. The 56-69-year group was small, and its depth increase did not reach significance, likely because of low power. The whole spike protein was spanned by vaccine-associated CD4 TCRs, and dominant responses were seen in regions 160-218 and 743-854. Only a handful of AZD1222 recipients were SARS-CoV-2 seropositive at baseline, limiting conclusions about previously exposed vaccinees. After two AZD1222 doses, both the breadth and the depth of spike-specific TCRs were significantly higher than at day 0 and than in MenACWY recipients.

The sample's time point, from its label and the paper: about 28 days (+/-7) after the second vaccine dose. The sample's treatment or condition label, decoded: meningococcal conjugate vaccine given as trial control. Samples from vaccinated people were obtained from the UK trials COV001 and COV002, which included a single-blind randomized controlled phase 2/3 trial of AZD1222 (ChAdOx1 nCoV-19) in healthy adults. Trial participant PBMC samples were collected at day 0 and day 28 after the second dose for TCRbeta chain sequencing. The germline V gene sets CDR1 to MNHEY and CDR2 to SVGAGI. Spanning cysteine to phenylalanine, the CDR3 consists of 15 amino acids. CDR3 DNA is the only sequence kept; it has 45 bases, read in frame from the first base. V drops 6 bases and J drops 1 base, leaving 15 bases in between. The CDR3 regions of human TCRbeta chains were analyzed by immunosequencing. The original pipeline was this. TCRs in the repertoires were matched against a reference library of SARS-CoV-2-specific TCRs that had been generated with the MIRA antigen-specificity platform. Breadth was defined as the fraction of unique TCRs that were SARS-CoV-2-associated, and depth was defined as the fraction of total T cells that were SARS-CoV-2-associated. Using the MIRA data, each spike-specific TCR was assigned both to the spike region to which the TCR was reactive and to a CD4 or CD8 class. Log10-transformed breadth and depth values were compared by one-way ANOVA with Sidak's multiple comparisons tests. Imported from immuneACCESS, the table was reduced by TCRdb to in-frame sequences with V and J called. These copies leave out some clones; in studies compared against another copy, an unresolved V gene accounts for under half, and the cause of the remainder is not known. Clone size and V and J calls were adopted from that table, with D and trimming inferred from the DNA. The sample table holds 180,000 or so clones, of which about nine tenths were seen once. Of the sample, 4.3% is held by the ten largest clones.

A note on this clone: It lacks a known antigen. No per-base quality is available; no much larger clone lies one base away.

The specimen was peripheral blood, collected 28 days after the second dose of the MenACWY control vaccine. The V and J genes are TRBV6-5 and TRBJ2-5; D gene: possibly TRBD2, on 5 matching bases. The receptor comes from an adult who received the MenACWY meningococcal vaccine as a control. The CDR3 loop reads CASSHTSSSQETQYF. The DNA is as follows: TGTGCCAGCAGCCATACCTCTAGCAGCCAAGAGACCCAGTACTTC.